Listed below are T cell receptor beta chains from one sample, sequenced in a study of blood T cell repertoires in COVID-19. TCRdb keeps only in-frame clones here, not all; method: immunoSEQ multiplex PCR. Among 170,000 or so clones listed, about 87% were seen once. Sequenced sample: peripheral blood. The receptors originated from a man aged 55 to 70 with COVID-19, enrolled during active disease. CDR3s include the opening cysteine and the closing phenylalanine or tryptophan. D genes are given only for firm matches. The size entry is marked missing in some rows and otherwise reads once, few, many or a size class.

V gene	clone size	J gene	D gene	CDR3 DNA	CDR3 protein
TRBV18	.	TRBJ1-4	.	TGTGCCAGCTCGGTGGGGCGGAATGAAAAACTGTTTTTT	CASSVGRNEKLFF
TRBV5-5	.	TRBJ2-1	TRBD1	TGTGCCAGCAGCCTCAACCCGGGACAGGGACCTTTAAATGAGCAGTTCTTC	CASSLNPGQGPLNEQFF
TRBV30	once	TRBJ1-6	TRBD1	TGTGCCTGGCAAACAAAGACAGGGGTTTATTCACCCCTCCACTTT	CAWQTKTGVYSPLHF
TRBV7-3	.	TRBJ1-5	.	TGTGCCAGCAGCTTGGGGGTGGGAGGACCCCAGCATTTT	CASSLGVGGPQHF
TRBV6-5	.	TRBJ1-2	.	TGTGCCAGCAGTTACTCAGAGGCAGGGAACTATGGCTACACCTTC	CASSYSEAGNYGYTF
TRBV28	.	TRBJ1-1	TRBD1	TGTGCCAGCACTGGACAGGGAAGGGAAAACACTGAAGCTTTCTTT	CASTGQGRENTEAFF
TRBV5-8	.	TRBJ2-3	.	TGTGCCAGCAGCTTGGCCCGATTAGAGGCAGATACGCAGTATTTT	CASSLARLEADTQYF
TRBV7-3	.	TRBJ1-2	TRBD1	TGTGCCAGCAGCTTACAGGGGGCGAATGGCTACACCTTC	CASSLQGANGYTF
TRBV27	.	TRBJ1-6	TRBD1	TGTGCCAGCAGTTCCGACAGGGGTGGTTCACCCCTCCACTTT	CASSSDRGGSPLHF
TRBV6-1	.	TRBJ1-2	.	TGTGCCAGCAGTGAAGTAGGGGCTTATGGCTACACCTTC	CASSEVGAYGYTF
TRBV29-1	.	TRBJ2-3	.	TGCAGCGTTGAAGGGCAGAACACAGATACGCAGTATTTT	CSVEGQNTDTQYF
TRBV20-1	.	TRBJ1-2	TRBD1	TGCAGTGCTGGTGGTCCGACAGGGGCGACAGGCTACACCTTC	CSAGGPTGATGYTF
TRBV7-9	.	TRBJ2-7	TRBD1	TGTGCCAGCAGCAAGGGACAGTCCATTACCTACGAGCAGTACTTC	CASSKGQSITYEQYF
TRBV15	.	TRBJ1-1	TRBD1	TGTGCCACCAGCAGGGGACAGTTGGTCACTGAAGCTTTCTTT	CATSRGQLVTEAFF
TRBV6-1	few	TRBJ2-7	.	TGTGCCAGCAGTGAACTAGTTCGATCCTCCTACGAGCAGTACTTC	CASSELVRSSYEQYF
TRBV7-2	.	TRBJ2-5	TRBD2	TGTGCCAGCAGCTTATACTCGGGAGGGGGTGGTCAAGAGACCCAGTACTTC	CASSLYSGGGGQETQYF
TRBV9	.	TRBJ2-2	.	TGTGCCAGCAGCGTAGAGGGGCACACCGGGGAGCTGTTTTTT	CASSVEGHTGELFF
TRBV24-1	.	TRBJ1-4	TRBD1	TGTGCCACCAGTGAGGCGGGACAGGGACGGGAAAAACTGTTTTTT	CATSEAGQGREKLFF
TRBV24-1	.	TRBJ1-5	TRBD1	TGTGCCACCAGTGAAGCCGGGACAGGGGCTCAGCCCCAGCATTTT	CATSEAGTGAQPQHF
TRBV19	.	TRBJ1-3	.	TGTGCCAGTAGTTATATCGGGAGAAGTGGAAACACCATATATTTT	CASSYIGRSGNTIYF
TRBV6-2/TRBV6-3	.	TRBJ2-5	TRBD2	TGTGCCAGCAGTTACTCGATCGGAATGGGGGGGGATTTAGAGACCCAGTACTTC	CASSYSIGMGGDLETQYF
TRBV19	.	TRBJ2-3	.	TGTGCCAGTAGGTCGGGGAAAGGGACAGATACGCAGTATTTT	CASRSGKGTDTQYF
TRBV5-6	.	TRBJ2-3	.	TGTGCCAGCAGCCGAGTGGGCACAGATACGCAGTATTTT	CASSRVGTDTQYF
TRBV30	few	TRBJ1-3	.	TGTGCCTGGAGTGTACGGGGAGGCTCTGGAAACACCATATATTTT	CAWSVRGGSGNTIYF
TRBV14	few	TRBJ2-5	.	TGTGCCAGCAGTTGGGGTGGGACACCGACGGAGACCCAGTACTTC	CASSWGGTPTETQYF
TRBV11-3	once	TRBJ2-7	TRBD1	TGTGCCAGCAGCTTAGGAGGGACAGGGTCAGACGAGCAGTACTTC	CASSLGGTGSDEQYF
TRBV12-3/TRBV12-4	.	TRBJ1-3	.	TGTGCCAGCACCCTCGTCTCTGGAAACACCATATATTTT	CASTLVSGNTIYF
TRBV3-1/TRBV3-2	few	TRBJ1-1	.	TGTGCCAGCAGGGAAGGGGGTTCTGAAGCTTTCTTT	CASREGGSEAFF
TRBV27	once	TRBJ1-2	.	TGTGCCAGCAGTTCCACAGGGACTGGCTACACCTTC	CASSSTGTGYTF
TRBV10-2	few	TRBJ1-1	.	TGCGCCAGCAGTGTTTCCGCGGAAGCTTTCTTT	CASSVSAEAFF
TRBV28	.	TRBJ1-1	.	TGTGCCAGCAGTTTAATCGGGGGATCGACGAACACTGAAGCTTTCTTT	CASSLIGGSTNTEAFF
TRBV5-1	.	TRBJ2-3	.	TGCGCCAGCAGGGGGGGACTGTCCTTCACAGATACGCAGTATTTT	CASRGGLSFTDTQYF
TRBV5-6	.	TRBJ1-3	.	TGTGCCAGCAGCCTTAGACAAGTCTCTGGAAACACCATATATTTT	CASSLRQVSGNTIYF
TRBV7-3	.	TRBJ1-1	TRBD1	TGTGCCAGCAGCGGACAGGGGGCGATCGCTGAAGCTTTCTTT	CASSGQGAIAEAFF
TRBV7-2	.	TRBJ2-5	.	TGTGCCAGCAGCTTAGAGAGCTCGGGATGGGAGACCCAGTACTTC	CASSLESSGWETQYF
TRBV18	.	TRBJ1-2	.	TGTGCCAGCTCACCACCGGGGCCTGGGGGCTACACCTTC	CASSPPGPGGYTF